This TCR beta chain was observed in a study of blood T cells in healthy people across ages. Study-level findings and limits: A conclusive naive versus antigen-experienced comparison was prevented by the unsorted PBMCs. Measured against age, TCR beta diversity per million T cells decreased in a roughly linear manner.

It was with a sample-barcoded 5' primer and a J-beta primer mix that a second PCR of roughly 7 to 12 cycles was run. TCRdb independently ran MiXCR on the 5' RACE reads; one entry per CDR3 protein. The table has more than 650,000 distinct CDR3 sequences, 20% to 25% seen once. In the case of this clonotype: The antigen is unknown.

J was trimmed by 6 bases and V by 6 bases; bases with no gene match: 6. The CDR3 runs to 15 residues. The specimen sequenced was blood. The TCR originated in a man between 65 and 85 years old in good health. The V gene is TRBV12-3 or TRBV12-4, the J gene TRBJ2-1; 12 bases are shared with TRBD2. The CDR3 reads CASRLTSGGFNEQFF. CDR3 nucleotides: TGTGCCAGCAGGCTGACTAGCGGGGGATTCAATGAGCAGTTCTTC.